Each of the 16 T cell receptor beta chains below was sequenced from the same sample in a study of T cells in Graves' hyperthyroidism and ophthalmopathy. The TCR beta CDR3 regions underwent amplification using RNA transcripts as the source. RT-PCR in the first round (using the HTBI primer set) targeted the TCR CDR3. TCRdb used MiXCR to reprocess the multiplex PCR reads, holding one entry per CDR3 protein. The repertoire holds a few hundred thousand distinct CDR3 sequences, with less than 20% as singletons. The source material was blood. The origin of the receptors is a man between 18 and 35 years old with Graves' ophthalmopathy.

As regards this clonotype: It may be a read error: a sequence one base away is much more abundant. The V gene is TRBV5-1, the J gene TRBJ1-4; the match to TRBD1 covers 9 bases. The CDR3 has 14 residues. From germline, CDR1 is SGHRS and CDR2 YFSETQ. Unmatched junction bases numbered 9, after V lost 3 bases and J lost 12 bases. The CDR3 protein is CASSSGTGWEELFF. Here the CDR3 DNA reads TGCGCCAGCAGCTCCGGGACAGGGTGGGAAGAACTGTTTTTT.

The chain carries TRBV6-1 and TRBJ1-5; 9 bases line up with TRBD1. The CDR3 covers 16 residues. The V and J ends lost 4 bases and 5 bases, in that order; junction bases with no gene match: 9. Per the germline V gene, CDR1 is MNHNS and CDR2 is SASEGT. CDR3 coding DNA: TGTGCCAGCAGTGTACGACGGGACAGGGCGGATCAGCCCCAGCATTTT. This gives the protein CASSVRRDRADQPQHF.

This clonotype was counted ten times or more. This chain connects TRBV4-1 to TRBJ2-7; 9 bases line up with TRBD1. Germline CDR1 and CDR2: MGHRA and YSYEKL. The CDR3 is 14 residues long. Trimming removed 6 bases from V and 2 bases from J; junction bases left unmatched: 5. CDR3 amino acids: CASSEGTGPYEQYF. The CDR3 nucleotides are TGCGCCAGCAGTGAAGGGACAGGGCCCTACGAGCAGTACTTC.

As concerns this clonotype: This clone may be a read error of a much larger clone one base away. CDR3 nucleotides: TGTGCCAGCAGCCCTACCACAGGGAGAGGGCGCACAGATACGCAGTATTTT. The encoded protein is CASSPTTGRGRTDTQYF. The rearrangement uses TRBV3-1 and TRBJ2-3; possible D gene TRBD1, 6 bases. The V gene's germline CDR1 is LGHDT and CDR2 YNNKEL (reference sequence). CDR3 length: 17 residues. V was shortened by 4 bases and J by 1 base, with 18 bases between the two germline ends.

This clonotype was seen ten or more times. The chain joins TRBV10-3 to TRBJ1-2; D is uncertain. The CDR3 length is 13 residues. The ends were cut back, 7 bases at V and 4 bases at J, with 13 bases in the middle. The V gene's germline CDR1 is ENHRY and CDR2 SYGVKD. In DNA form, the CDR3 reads TGTGCCATCACCGTTGGACGAAGCTATGGCTACACCTTC. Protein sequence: CAITVGRSYGYTF.

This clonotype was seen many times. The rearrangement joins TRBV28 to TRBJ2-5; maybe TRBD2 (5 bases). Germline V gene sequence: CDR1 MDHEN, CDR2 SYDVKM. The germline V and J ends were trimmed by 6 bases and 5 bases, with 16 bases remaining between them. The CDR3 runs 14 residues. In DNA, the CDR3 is TGTGCCAGCAGAGACTTCCCGGGAAGGGAGACCCAGTACTTC. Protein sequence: CASRDFPGRETQYF.

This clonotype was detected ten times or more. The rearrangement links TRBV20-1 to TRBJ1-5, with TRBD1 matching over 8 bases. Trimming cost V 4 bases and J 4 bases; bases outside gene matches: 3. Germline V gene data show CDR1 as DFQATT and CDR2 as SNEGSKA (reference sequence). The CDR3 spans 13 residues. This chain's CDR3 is CSATGGENQPQHF. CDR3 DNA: TGCAGTGCTACAGGGGGCGAAAATCAGCCCCAGCATTTT.

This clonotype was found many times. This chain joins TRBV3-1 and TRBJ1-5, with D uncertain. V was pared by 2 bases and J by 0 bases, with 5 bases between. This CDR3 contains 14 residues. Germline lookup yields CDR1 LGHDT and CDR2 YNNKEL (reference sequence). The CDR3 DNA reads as TGTGCCAGCAGCCAAAGTTATAGCAATCAGCCCCAGCATTTT. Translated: CASSQSYSNQPQHF.

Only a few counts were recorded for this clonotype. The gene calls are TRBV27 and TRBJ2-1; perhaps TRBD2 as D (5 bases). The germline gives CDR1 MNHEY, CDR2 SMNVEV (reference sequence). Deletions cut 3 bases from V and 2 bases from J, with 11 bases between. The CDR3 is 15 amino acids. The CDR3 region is CASSFSRGTYNEQFF. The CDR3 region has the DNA TGTGCCAGCAGTTTCTCTAGAGGGACCTACAATGAGCAGTTCTTC.

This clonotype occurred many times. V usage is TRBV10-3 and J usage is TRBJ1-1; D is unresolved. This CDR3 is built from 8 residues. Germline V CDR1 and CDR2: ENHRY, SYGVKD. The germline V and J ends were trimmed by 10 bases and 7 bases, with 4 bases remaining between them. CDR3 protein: CANYEAFF. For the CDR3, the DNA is TGTGCCAACTATGAAGCTTTCTTT.

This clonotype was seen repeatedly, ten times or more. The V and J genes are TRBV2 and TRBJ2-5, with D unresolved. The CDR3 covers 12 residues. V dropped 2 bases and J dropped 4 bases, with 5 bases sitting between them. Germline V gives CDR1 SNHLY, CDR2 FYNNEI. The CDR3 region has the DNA TGTGCCAGCAGTGAATTTTTAGAGACCCAGTACTTC. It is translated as CASSEFLETQYF.

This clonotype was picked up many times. The CDR3 DNA is TGTGCCAGCACAGGCCCCGTGGCGACTAATGAAAAACTGTTTTTT. Protein: CASTGPVATNEKLFF. The V and J genes are TRBV6-1 and TRBJ1-4; D unclear. V lost 7 bases and J 2 bases, leaving 14 bases between the germline ends. The V gene's germline CDR1 is MNHNS and CDR2 SASEGT. The CDR3 length is 15 residues.

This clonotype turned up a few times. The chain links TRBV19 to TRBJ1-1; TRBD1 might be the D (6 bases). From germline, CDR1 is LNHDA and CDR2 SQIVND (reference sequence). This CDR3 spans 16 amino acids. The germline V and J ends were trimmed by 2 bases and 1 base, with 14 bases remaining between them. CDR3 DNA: TGTGCCAGTAGTATAACCCCCAGGGGAAAGAACACTGAAGCTTTCTTT. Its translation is CASSITPRGKNTEAFF.

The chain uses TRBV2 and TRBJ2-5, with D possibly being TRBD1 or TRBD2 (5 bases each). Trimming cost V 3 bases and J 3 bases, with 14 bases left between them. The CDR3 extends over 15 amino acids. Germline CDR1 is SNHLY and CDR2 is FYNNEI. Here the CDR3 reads CASSEWGSRKETQYF. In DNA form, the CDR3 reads TGTGCCAGCAGTGAGTGGGGGAGCAGGAAAGAGACCCAGTACTTC.

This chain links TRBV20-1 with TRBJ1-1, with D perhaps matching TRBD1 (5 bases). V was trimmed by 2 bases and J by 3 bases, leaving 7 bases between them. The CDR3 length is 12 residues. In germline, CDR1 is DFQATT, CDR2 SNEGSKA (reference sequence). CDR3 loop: CSARPRDTEAFF. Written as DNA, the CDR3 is TGCAGTGCTAGACCCAGGGACACTGAAGCTTTCTTT.

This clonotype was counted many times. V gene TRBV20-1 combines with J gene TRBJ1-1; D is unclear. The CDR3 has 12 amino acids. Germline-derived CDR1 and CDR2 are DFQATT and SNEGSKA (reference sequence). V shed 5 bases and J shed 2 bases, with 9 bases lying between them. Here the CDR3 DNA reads TGCAGTGCTCCGAGGGTTAACACTGAAGCTTTCTTT. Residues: CSAPRVNTEAFF.